The subject of this entry is one T cell receptor beta chain. Its antigen is not known. The sample comes from a study of cytomegalovirus exposure and HLA in healthy donors. Regarding donors, all were healthy bone marrow donors. General study points: Data from an earlier analysis indicated that most TCR beta V segments were productive either about 90% or about 30% of the time.

V was cut by 2 bases and J by 7 bases, with 19 bases left in between. Per the germline V gene, CDR1 is SGDLS and CDR2 is YYNGEE. The CDR3 is 15 amino acids. With 60 Vbeta and 13 Jbeta primers, the PCR was carried out. The method was immunoSEQ multiplex PCR; TCRdb's version includes in-frame clones alone and lacks a portion of them. The sample contains about 99,000 clones, approximately 66% of which appear only once. This chain links TRBV9 with TRBJ2-7, with D tentatively TRBD2 (6 bases). The source of this sequence is a woman between 50 and 59 years old in good health and CMV-seronegative. The sequenced sample was PBMCs. This chain's CDR3 is CASSVDGTPLREQYF. CDR3 coding DNA: TGTGCCAGCAGCGTTGACGGGACTCCTTTGAGGGAGCAGTACTTC.